This T cell receptor (beta chain) was found in a study of blood T cell repertoires in COVID-19. TCRdb's table, derived via immunoSEQ multiplex PCR, lists solely in-frame clones and lacks some. This sample has 390,000 or so clones, with roughly 89% found just once. The V and J ends lost 4 bases and 0 bases, in that order; junction bases with no gene match: 10. The CDR3 has 17 residues. Germline V gene data show CDR1 as SGHRS and CDR2 as YFSETQ. Sequenced material: peripheral blood. The J gene is TRBJ2-3, the V gene TRBV5-1; 8 nucleotides agree with TRBD2. This sequence was found in a woman in her thirties with active or convalescent COVID-19. CDR3 sequence (DNA): TGCGCCAGCAGCCACGCGCCAGCGGGGGCTAGCACAGATACGCAGTATTTT. Amino acid sequence: CASSHAPAGASTDTQYF.